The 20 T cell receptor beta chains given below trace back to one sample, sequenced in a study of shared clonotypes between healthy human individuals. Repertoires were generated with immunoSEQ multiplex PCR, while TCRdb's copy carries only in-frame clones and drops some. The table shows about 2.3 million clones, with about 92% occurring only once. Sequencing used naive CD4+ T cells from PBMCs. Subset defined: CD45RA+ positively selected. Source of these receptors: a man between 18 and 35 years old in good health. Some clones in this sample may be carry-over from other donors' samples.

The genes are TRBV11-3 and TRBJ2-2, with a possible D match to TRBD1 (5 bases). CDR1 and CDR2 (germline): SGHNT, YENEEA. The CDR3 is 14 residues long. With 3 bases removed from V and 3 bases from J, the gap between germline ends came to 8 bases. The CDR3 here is CASSFLGHTGELFF. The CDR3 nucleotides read TGTGCCAGCAGCTTTCTGGGGCACACCGGGGAGCTGTTTTTT.

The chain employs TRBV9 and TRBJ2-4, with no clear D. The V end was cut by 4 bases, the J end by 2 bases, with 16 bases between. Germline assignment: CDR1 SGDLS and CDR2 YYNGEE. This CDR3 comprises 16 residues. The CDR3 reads CASSLGTGLTKNIQYF. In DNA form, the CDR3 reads TGTGCCAGCAGCCTAGGAACCGGATTGACCAAAAACATTCAGTACTTC.

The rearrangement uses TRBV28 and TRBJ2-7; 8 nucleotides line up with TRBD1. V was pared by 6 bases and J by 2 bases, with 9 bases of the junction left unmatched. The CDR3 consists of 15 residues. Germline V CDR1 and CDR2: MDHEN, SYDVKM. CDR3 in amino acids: CASRIKLDRAYEQYF. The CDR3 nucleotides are TGTGCCAGCAGGATAAAGCTGGACAGGGCCTACGAGCAGTACTTC.

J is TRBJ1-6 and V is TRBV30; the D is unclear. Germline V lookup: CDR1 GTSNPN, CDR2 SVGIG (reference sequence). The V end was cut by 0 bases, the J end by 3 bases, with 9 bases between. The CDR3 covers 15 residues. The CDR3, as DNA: TGTGCCTGGAGTGTACTCGGCAGCTATAATTCACCCCTCCACTTT. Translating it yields CAWSVLGSYNSPLHF.

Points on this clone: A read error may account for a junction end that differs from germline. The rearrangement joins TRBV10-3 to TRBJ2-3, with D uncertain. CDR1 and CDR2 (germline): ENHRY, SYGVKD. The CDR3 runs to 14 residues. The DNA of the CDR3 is TGTGCCATCAGGGAGTCGGCTAGCACAGATACGCAGTATTTT. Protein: CAIRESASTDTQYF.

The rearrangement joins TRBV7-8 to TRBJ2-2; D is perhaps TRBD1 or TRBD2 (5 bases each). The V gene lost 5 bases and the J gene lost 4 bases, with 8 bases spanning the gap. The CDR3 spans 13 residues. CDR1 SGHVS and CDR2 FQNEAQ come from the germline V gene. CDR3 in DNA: TGTGCCAGCAGCGAGGGACCCACCGGGGAGCTGTTTTTT. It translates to CASSEGPTGELFF.

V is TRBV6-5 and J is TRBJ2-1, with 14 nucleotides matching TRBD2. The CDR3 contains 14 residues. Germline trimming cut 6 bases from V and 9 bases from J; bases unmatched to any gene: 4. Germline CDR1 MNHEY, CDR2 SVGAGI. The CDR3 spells CASRTTSGRGEQFF. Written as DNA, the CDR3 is TGTGCCAGCAGGACGACTAGCGGGAGGGGTGAGCAGTTCTTC.

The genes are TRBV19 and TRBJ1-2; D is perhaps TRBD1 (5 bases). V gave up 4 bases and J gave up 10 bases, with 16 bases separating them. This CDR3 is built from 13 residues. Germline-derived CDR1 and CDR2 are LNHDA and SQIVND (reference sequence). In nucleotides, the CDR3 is TGTGCCAGTAGTACAACCGGGACGGCGAACTACACCTTC. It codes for CASSTTGTANYTF.

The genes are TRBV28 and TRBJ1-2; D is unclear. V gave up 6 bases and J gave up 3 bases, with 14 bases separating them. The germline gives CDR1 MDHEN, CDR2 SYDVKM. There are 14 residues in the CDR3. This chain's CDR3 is CASSSSREYYGYTF. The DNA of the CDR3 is TGTGCCAGCAGCTCGAGCCGGGAATACTATGGCTACACCTTC.

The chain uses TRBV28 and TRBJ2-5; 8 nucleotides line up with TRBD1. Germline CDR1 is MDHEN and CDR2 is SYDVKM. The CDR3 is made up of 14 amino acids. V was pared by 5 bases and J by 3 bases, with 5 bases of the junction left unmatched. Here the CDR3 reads CASSTDRVKETQYF. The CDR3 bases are TGTGCCAGCAGTACGGACAGGGTTAAAGAGACCCAGTACTTC.

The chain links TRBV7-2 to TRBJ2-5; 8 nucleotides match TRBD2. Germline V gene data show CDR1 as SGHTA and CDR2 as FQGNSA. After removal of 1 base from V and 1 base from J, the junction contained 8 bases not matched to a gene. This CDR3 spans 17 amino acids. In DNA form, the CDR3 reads TGTGCCAGCAGCTTAGGGCGGGCGGGAGGAGGCCAAGAGACCCAGTACTTC. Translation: CASSLGRAGGGQETQYF.

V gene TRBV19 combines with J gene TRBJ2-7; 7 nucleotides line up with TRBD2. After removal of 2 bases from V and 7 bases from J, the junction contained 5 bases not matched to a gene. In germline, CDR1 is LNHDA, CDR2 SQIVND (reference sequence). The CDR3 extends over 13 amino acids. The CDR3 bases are TGTGCCAGTAGTATAAATCCAGCGGGAGAGCAGTACTTC. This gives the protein CASSINPAGEQYF.

CDR3 region: CSVNREGAGNTEAFF. The CDR3 nucleotides are TGCAGCGTTAACAGGGAAGGGGCGGGGAACACTGAAGCTTTCTTT. The J gene is TRBJ1-1, the V gene TRBV29-1, with a possible D match to TRBD1 (6 bases). The CDR3 has 15 residues. Germline CDR1 reads SQVTM; CDR2 reads ANQGSEA. Trimming pared 5 bases from V and 1 base from J, leaving 17 bases between. The complete variable domain, with remaining parts taken from reference TRBV29-1 and TRBJ1-1, reads SAVISQKPSRDICQRGTSLTIQCQVDSQVTMMFWYRQQPGQSLTLIATANQGSEATYESGFVIDKFPISRPNLTFSTLTVSNMSPEDSSIYLCSVNREGAGNTEAFFGQGTRLTVV.

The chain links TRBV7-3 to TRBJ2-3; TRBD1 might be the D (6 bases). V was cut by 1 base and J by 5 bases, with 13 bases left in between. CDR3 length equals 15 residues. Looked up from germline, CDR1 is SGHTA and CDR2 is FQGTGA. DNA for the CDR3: TGTGCCAGCAGCTTAAGAGGGGGTCAGATAGATACGCAGTATTTT. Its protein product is CASSLRGGQIDTQYF.

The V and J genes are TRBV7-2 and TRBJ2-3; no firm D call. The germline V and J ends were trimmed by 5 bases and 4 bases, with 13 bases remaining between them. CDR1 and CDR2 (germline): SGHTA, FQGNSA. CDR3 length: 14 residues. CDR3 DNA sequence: TGTGCCAGCAGCCCACGCCCGGGTTCAGATACGCAGTATTTT. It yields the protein CASSPRPGSDTQYF. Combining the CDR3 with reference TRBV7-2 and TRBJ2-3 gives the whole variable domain GAGVSQSPSNKVTEKGKDVELRCDPISGHTALYWYRQSLGQGLEFLIYFQGNSAPDKSGLPSDRFSAERTGGSVSTLTIQRTQQEDSAVYLCASSPRPGSDTQYFGPGTRLTVL.

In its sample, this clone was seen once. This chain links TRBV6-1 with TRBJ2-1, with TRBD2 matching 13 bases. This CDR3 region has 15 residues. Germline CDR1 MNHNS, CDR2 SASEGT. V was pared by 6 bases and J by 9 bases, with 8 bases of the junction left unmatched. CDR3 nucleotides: TGTGCCAGCAGGTCAGGACTAGCGGGAGTGGTTGAGCAGTTCTTC. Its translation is CASRSGLAGVVEQFF.

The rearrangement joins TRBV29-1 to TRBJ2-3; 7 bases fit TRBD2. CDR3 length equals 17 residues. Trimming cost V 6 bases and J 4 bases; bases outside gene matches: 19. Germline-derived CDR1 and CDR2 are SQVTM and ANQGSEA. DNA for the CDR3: TGCAGCGTAGCTAGCGGCTTTATTAGACGGGAGGCAGATACGCAGTATTTT. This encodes CSVASGFIRREADTQYF.

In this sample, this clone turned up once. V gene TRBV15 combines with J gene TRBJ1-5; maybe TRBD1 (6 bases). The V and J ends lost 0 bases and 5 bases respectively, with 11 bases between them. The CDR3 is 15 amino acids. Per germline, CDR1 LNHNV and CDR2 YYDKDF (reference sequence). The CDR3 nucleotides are TGTGCCACCAGCAGAGAACAGGGTCTTCATCAGCCCCAGCATTTT. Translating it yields CATSREQGLHQPQHF.

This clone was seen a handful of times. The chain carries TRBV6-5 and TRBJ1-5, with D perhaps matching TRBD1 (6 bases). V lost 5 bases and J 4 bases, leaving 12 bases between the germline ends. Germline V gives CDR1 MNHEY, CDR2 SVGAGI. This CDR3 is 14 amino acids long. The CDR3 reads CASSIRGGNQPQHF. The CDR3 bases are TGTGCCAGCAGTATCAGGGGAGGGAATCAGCCCCAGCATTTT.

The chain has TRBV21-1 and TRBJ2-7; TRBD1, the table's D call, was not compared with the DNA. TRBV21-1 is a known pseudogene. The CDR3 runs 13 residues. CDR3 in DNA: TGTGCCAGCCCAGGCCAGGGGAACTACGAGCAGTACTTC. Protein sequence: CASPGQGNYEQYF.